Below, 25 T cell receptor beta chains from the same sample are listed, as sequenced in a study of control samples from healthy donors and cancer patients. Profiled with immunoSEQ multiplex PCR; TCRdb holds only in-frame clones, not every one. The data hold over 100,000 clones, with 88% observed a single time. Sequencing was done on a sample of blood. The receptors come from a man aged 40-50 years in good health.

This chain links TRBV7-3 with TRBJ2-2; D not certain. The CDR3 is made up of 13 amino acids. Germline lookup yields CDR1 SGHTA and CDR2 FQGTGA. V shed 2 bases and J shed 4 bases, with 5 bases lying between them. CDR3 amino acids: CASSLGSTGELFF. Here the CDR3 DNA reads TGTGCCAGCAGCTTAGGGTCCACCGGGGAGCTGTTTTTT.

The J gene is TRBJ2-7, the V gene TRBV4-1; TRBD1 might be the D (6 bases). CDR3 length: 16 amino acids. V lost 0 bases and J 1 base, leaving 13 bases between the germline ends. The germline gives CDR1 MGHRA, CDR2 YSYEKL. Written as DNA, the CDR3 is TGCGCCAGCAGCCAAGATCAAGGCAGGGGATCCTACGAGCAGTACTTC. Its protein product is CASSQDQGRGSYEQYF.

This rearrangement joins TRBV9 to TRBJ2-1, with D uncertain. The length of the CDR3 is 12 residues. Germline assignment: CDR1 SGDLS and CDR2 YYNGEE. The V end lost 4 bases, the J end lost 3 bases, and 5 bases lay between the germline ends. The CDR3 sequence: CASSPNYNEQFF. The DNA for the CDR3 is TGTGCCAGCAGCCCAAACTACAATGAGCAGTTCTTC.

V gene TRBV7-3 combines with J gene TRBJ2-1; TRBD1 agrees at 10 bases. The CDR3 is 16 amino acids. V shed 3 bases and J 2 bases; nucleotides not matched to a gene: 4. Germline CDR1 reads SGHTA; CDR2 reads FQGTGA. The CDR3 reads CASSLPGQGPYNEQFF. The CDR3 DNA is TGTGCCAGCAGCTTGCCGGGACAGGGGCCCTACAATGAGCAGTTCTTC.

The CDR3 DNA sequence: TGTGCCAGCAGTGGCCGGGCCCCGTGGGATGGCTACACCTTC. Translating gives CASSGRAPWDGYTF. The V call is TRBV25-1, the J call TRBJ1-2; D remains ambiguous. Trimming took 4 bases from V and 6 from J, leaving 15 bases between them. Per the germline V gene, CDR1 is MGHDK and CDR2 is SYGVNS. The CDR3 length is 14 residues.

The CDR3 sequence: CASSEGLRNEKLFF. The CDR3 DNA is TGTGCCAGCAGTGAAGGTCTTAGAAATGAAAAACTGTTTTTT. The rearrangement links TRBV2 to TRBJ1-4; D not certain. V lost 1 base and J lost 5, with 8 bases in between. Germline lookup yields CDR1 SNHLY and CDR2 FYNNEI. The CDR3 has 14 residues.

V and J are TRBV10-3 and TRBJ2-5, with D maybe TRBD2 (6 bases). V was pared by 6 bases and J by 2 bases, with 7 bases between. The CDR3 covers 12 residues. Germline CDR1 reads ENHRY; CDR2 reads SYGVKD. The CDR3 DNA reads TGTGCCATCAGCGGGGGTCAAGAGACCCAGTACTTC. Translating it yields CAISGGQETQYF.

J is TRBJ1-6 and V is TRBV4-3, with D unresolved. Germline CDR1 LGHNA, CDR2 YSLEER. The ends were cut back, 0 bases at V and 11 bases at J, with 14 bases in the middle. This CDR3 has 15 amino acids. CDR3: CASSQDQGTMAPLHF. The CDR3 bases are TGCGCCAGCAGCCAAGATCAAGGAACCATGGCACCCCTCCACTTT.

About this clone itself: The junction differs from germline at one of its ends, possibly a read error. The rearrangement uses TRBV15 and TRBJ1-2, with no clear D. The CDR3 consists of 14 residues. Germline V gene data show CDR1 as LNHNV and CDR2 as YYDKDF (reference sequence). The CDR3 here is CAPSRGREANGYTF. As DNA, the CDR3 is TGTGCCCCCAGCAGAGGAAGGGAAGCAAATGGCTACACCTTC.

V is TRBV9 and J is TRBJ2-1; the D is unclear. This CDR3 has 14 amino acids. Per germline, CDR1 SGDLS and CDR2 YYNGEE. Trimming removed 0 bases at V and 4 bases at J, with 8 bases between. The CDR3 sequence: CASSVGRLYNEQFF. The CDR3 coding sequence is TGTGCCAGCAGCGTAGGGAGACTTTACAATGAGCAGTTCTTC.

This clone was detected only once. The genes are TRBV10-2 and TRBJ1-2; 7 bases agree with TRBD1. This CDR3 has 14 amino acids. Germline CDR1 reads WSHSY; CDR2 reads SAAADI. V lost 6 bases to trimming and J lost 7 bases; unmatched junction nucleotides: 11. In DNA form, the CDR3 reads TGCGCCAGCAGGAAGGGGCAGGGGGATGGTGGCTACACCTTC. This encodes CASRKGQGDGGYTF.

This chain uses TRBV10-1 with TRBJ2-7, with D tentatively TRBD1 or TRBD2 (7 bases each). Germline CDR1 is WNHNN and CDR2 is SYGVQD (reference sequence). Trimming shortened V by 5 bases and J by 5 bases, and 13 bases separated the two germline ends. The CDR3 spans 13 residues. The CDR3, as DNA: TGCGCCAGCAGTCCAGGGGGAGGGAACGAGCAGTACTTC. Amino acids: CASSPGGGNEQYF.

The chain is built from TRBV3-1 (or the pseudogene TRBV3-2) and TRBJ2-7, with 8 bases identical to TRBD2. CDR3 length equals 17 residues. CDR1 and CDR2 from the germline V gene are LGHDT and YNNKEL (reference sequence). V lost 1 base to trimming and J lost 3 bases; unmatched junction nucleotides: 11. The CDR3 region is CASSQGRGGSTLYEQYF. Written as DNA, the CDR3 is TGTGCCAGCAGCCAAGGGCGCGGGGGGTCTACCCTCTACGAGCAGTACTTC.

This chain connects TRBV7-8 to TRBJ2-1; 7 bases match TRBD2. The CDR3 is 15 amino acids. J gave up 3 bases and V 4 bases, and 6 bases lay outside the gene matches. Germline CDR1 is SGHVS and CDR2 is FQNEAQ. Here the CDR3 DNA reads TGTGCCAGCAGCTACTCCGGGACTAACTACAATGAGCAGTTCTTC. Translation: CASSYSGTNYNEQFF.

This clone was seen just once. The V and J genes are TRBV15 and TRBJ2-5; TRBD1 agrees at 8 bases. The CDR3 is 14 residues long. CDR1 and CDR2 from the germline V gene are LNHNV and YYDKDF (reference sequence). V dropped 5 bases and J dropped 3; count of bases not matched to a gene: 5. CDR3 coding DNA: TGTGCCACCAGCCCCGGACAGGGAGAAGAGACCCAGTACTTC. It codes for CATSPGQGEETQYF.

The chain combines TRBV19 with TRBJ1-4; tentatively, D is TRBD1 (5 bases). Germline CDR1 is LNHDA and CDR2 is SQIVND (reference sequence). The V and J ends lost 5 bases and 6 bases respectively, with 16 bases between them. The CDR3 covers 15 residues. As DNA, the CDR3 is TGTGCCAGTAGTCCCCCGGGGGTCGGGGATGAAAAACTGTTTTTT. It is translated as CASSPPGVGDEKLFF.

The chain joins TRBV7-9 to TRBJ1-1, with 7 bases that match TRBD1. This CDR3 spans 14 amino acids. Trimming at V came to 4 bases and at J to 1 base, leaving 3 bases not matched to a gene. Germline V lookup: CDR1 SEHNR, CDR2 FQNEAQ (reference sequence). The CDR3 nucleotides read TGTGCCAGCAGCTCTTGGGACAGGAACACTGAAGCTTTCTTT. It translates to CASSSWDRNTEAFF.

The genes are TRBV29-1 and TRBJ1-1; the D is unclear. V dropped 0 bases and J dropped 4 bases, with 9 bases sitting between them. The CDR3 contains 13 residues. Per the germline V gene, CDR1 is SQVTM and CDR2 is ANQGSEA. This CDR3 reads CSVEDLRSTEAFF. CDR3 DNA sequence: TGCAGCGTTGAAGATCTAAGGAGCACTGAAGCTTTCTTT.

This chain uses TRBV20-1 with TRBJ1-6; D call uncertain. The CDR3 spans 15 residues. Germline V gene lookup returns CDR1 DFQATT and CDR2 SNEGSKA (reference sequence). V was cut by 3 bases and J by 7 bases, with 16 bases left in between. CDR3 amino acids: CSASLGVAGNSPLHF. CDR3 bases: TGCAGTGCTAGTCTTGGGGTAGCGGGGAATTCACCCCTCCACTTT.

V and J are TRBV7-9 and TRBJ1-1, with unresolved D. In germline, CDR1 is SEHNR, CDR2 FQNEAQ (reference sequence). V was clipped by 6 bases and J by 1 base, with 9 bases between them. The CDR3 contains 13 residues. CDR3 protein: CASRQTSNTEAFF. The DNA for the CDR3 is TGTGCCAGCAGACAGACATCGAACACTGAAGCTTTCTTT.

This clone was detected only once. The chain employs TRBV6-6 and TRBJ1-4; 8 bases map to TRBD1. Germline V gene lookup returns CDR1 MNHNY and CDR2 SVGAGI (reference sequence). The CDR3 is made up of 15 amino acids. The trim removed 4 bases at V and 3 bases at J, leaving 4 bases unmatched. The CDR3 DNA follows: TGTGCCAGCAGTTCCCAGGGGGCAGCTAATGAAAAACTGTTTTTT. This gives the protein CASSSQGAANEKLFF.

As DNA, the CDR3 is TGTGCCAGCAGCTTTGGCAGGGTGTATGGCTACACCTTC. Its translation: CASSFGRVYGYTF. The chain has TRBV5-4 and TRBJ1-2, with D tentatively TRBD1 (5 bases). The CDR3 covers 13 residues. The germline CDR1 and CDR2 sequences are SGHNT and YYREEE (reference sequence). V was clipped by 2 bases and J by 5 bases, with 10 bases between them.

CDR3: CASSLNRGNIQYF. The CDR3 region has the DNA TGCGCCAGCAGCTTGAACAGGGGGAACATTCAGTACTTC. This rearrangement joins TRBV5-1 to TRBJ2-4; 8 nucleotides line up with TRBD1. Germline V CDR1 and CDR2: SGHRS, YFSETQ. The ends lost 1 base at V and 7 bases at J; junction bases unmatched: 1. The CDR3 extends over 13 amino acids.

The rearrangement uses TRBV30 and TRBJ1-5; 7 nucleotides match TRBD1. The CDR3 is 13 residues long. V shed 5 bases and J 4 bases; nucleotides not matched to a gene: 5. CDR1 is GTSNPN and CDR2 is SVGIG in the germline V gene (reference sequence). This CDR3 reads CAWQQGRNQPQHF. In nucleotides, the CDR3 is TGTGCCTGGCAACAGGGGAGAAATCAGCCCCAGCATTTT. Using reference TRBV30 and TRBJ1-5 for the parts outside the CDR3, the full variable domain is SQTIHQWPATLVQPVGSPLSLECTVEGTSNPNLYWYRQAAGRGLQLLFYSVGIGQISSEVPQNLSASRPQDRQFILSSKKLLLSDSGFYLCAWQQGRNQPQHFGDGTRLSIL.

The rearrangement links TRBV13 to TRBJ2-2, with 7 bases fitting TRBD1. J gave up 3 bases and V 6 bases, and 10 bases lay outside the gene matches. The CDR3 length is 16 residues. Germline V gene sequence: CDR1 PRHDT, CDR2 FYEKMQ (reference sequence). This CDR3 reads CASRAPTGFDTGELFF. In DNA form, the CDR3 reads TGTGCCAGCAGAGCCCCGACAGGGTTTGACACCGGGGAGCTGTTTTTT.